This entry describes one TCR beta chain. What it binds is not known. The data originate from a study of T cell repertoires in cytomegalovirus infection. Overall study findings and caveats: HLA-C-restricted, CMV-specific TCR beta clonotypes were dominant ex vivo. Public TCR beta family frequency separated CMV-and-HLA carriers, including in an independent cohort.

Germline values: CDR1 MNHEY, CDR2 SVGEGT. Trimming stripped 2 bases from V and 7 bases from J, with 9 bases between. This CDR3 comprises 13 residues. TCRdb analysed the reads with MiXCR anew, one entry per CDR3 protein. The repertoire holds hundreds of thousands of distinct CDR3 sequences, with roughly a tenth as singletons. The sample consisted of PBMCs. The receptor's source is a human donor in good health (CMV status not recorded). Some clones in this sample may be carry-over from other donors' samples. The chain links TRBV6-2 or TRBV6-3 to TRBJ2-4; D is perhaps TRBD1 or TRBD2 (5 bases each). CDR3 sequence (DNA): TGTGCCAGCAGTTACGGGACCTCGAACATTCAGTACTTC. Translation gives CASSYGTSNIQYF.